Included here is one T cell receptor beta chain sequence, with context. The sample holds other DNA sequences that translate to the same CDR3. This CDR3 has 11 residues. The V gene lost 4 bases and the J gene lost 4 bases, with 5 bases spanning the gap. Per the germline V gene, CDR1 is DFQATT and CDR2 is SNEGSKA (reference sequence). The data were taken from a study of shared clonotypes between healthy human individuals. Only in-frame clones appear in the TCRdb table, and some are missing; sequencing was by immunoSEQ multiplex PCR. Among approximately 2,300,000 clones, 80% to 95% were seen once, and the ten largest hold around 0.38%.

The sequenced sample consisted of naive CD4+ T cells from PBMCs. Described subset: CD45RA+ positively selected. The V call is TRBV20-1, the J call TRBJ2-1; D is ambiguous. This TCR was sampled from a man aged 18 to 30 in good health. Some clones in this sample may be carry-over from other donors' samples. CDR3 bases: TGCAGTGCTAAAGGGTACAATGAGCAGTTCTTC. Residues: CSAKGYNEQFF.